The next 31 T cell receptor beta chains were all read from a single sample in a study of T cell responses to AZD1222 COVID-19 vaccine. Method: immunoSEQ multiplex PCR; TCRdb's copy keeps in-frame clones and lacks some. Among around 140,000 clones listed, 90% to 95% were seen once. The material sequenced was peripheral blood, taken 28 days after the second AZD1222 dose. Receptors were obtained from an adult who received the AZD1222 COVID-19 vaccine.

The chain links TRBV3-1 (or the pseudogene TRBV3-2) to TRBJ2-1, with TRBD2 identical over 14 bases. Per germline, CDR1 LGHDT and CDR2 YNNKEL (reference sequence). CDR3 length equals 19 residues. Trimming took 3 bases from V and 8 from J; bases not matched to a gene: 15. CDR3 nucleotides: TGTGCCAGCAGCCATCACCTCACCGGGACTAGCGGGAGAAGGGATGAGCAGTTCTTC. This sequence encodes CASSHHLTGTSGRRDEQFF.

The rearrangement joins TRBV5-1 to TRBJ1-1, with a weak D call TRBD1 (6 bases). The CDR3 spans 17 residues. Germline V gene sequence: CDR1 SGHRS, CDR2 YFSETQ. V gave up 0 bases and J gave up 3 bases, with 18 bases separating them. The CDR3 sequence is CASSLARGTEDDTEAFF. DNA for the CDR3: TGCGCCAGCAGCTTGGCTAGGGGGACCGAAGATGACACTGAAGCTTTCTTT.

The chain employs TRBV4-3 and TRBJ2-7, with D possibly matching TRBD1 (7 bases). Germline CDR1 is LGHNA and CDR2 is YSLEER. V lost 4 bases, J lost 9 bases, and 19 bases lay in between. The CDR3 covers 14 residues. In DNA form, the CDR3 reads TGCGCCAGCAGCCTAGCCGGGGGACAGTCCCCGCAGTACTTC. This gives the protein CASSLAGGQSPQYF.

This chain links TRBV2 with TRBJ1-1; tentative D call: TRBD1 (6 bases). V lost 7 bases and J lost 4, with 13 bases in between. This CDR3 has 13 amino acids. CDR1 is SNHLY and CDR2 is FYNNEI in the germline V gene. The chain's CDR3 is CASTAGAGTEAFF. The CDR3 nucleotides are TGTGCCAGCACGGCAGGGGCGGGCACTGAAGCTTTCTTT.

The V and J genes are TRBV5-1 and TRBJ2-3; TRBD1 matches at 10 bases. CDR3 length equals 16 residues. CDR1 and CDR2 (germline): SGHRS, YFSETQ. Germline trimming cut 0 bases from V and 0 bases from J; bases unmatched to any gene: 1. The DNA of the CDR3 is TGCGCCAGCAGCTTGGCGGGACAGGGGAGCACAGATACGCAGTATTTT. The encoded protein is CASSLAGQGSTDTQYF.

This chain connects TRBV15 to TRBJ2-1; TRBD1 might be the D (5 bases). This CDR3 is 14 amino acids long. V was shortened by 8 bases and J by 7 bases, with 18 bases between the two germline ends. Germline-derived CDR1 and CDR2 are LNHNV and YYDKDF (reference sequence). CDR3 DNA sequence: TGTGCCACCTCCAGGGTTGGTGTTACAAATGAGCAGTTCTTC. Amino acid sequence: CATSRVGVTNEQFF.

The chain uses TRBV28 and TRBJ2-2, with D tentatively TRBD2 (5 bases). Trimming took off 5 bases at V and 4 bases at J, with 5 bases between the two ends. Germline V lookup: CDR1 MDHEN, CDR2 SYDVKM. The CDR3 sequence is 12 residues long. This chain's CDR3 is CASSEGTGELFF. CDR3 nucleotide sequence: TGTGCCAGCAGTGAGGGCACCGGGGAGCTGTTTTTT.

The V gene is TRBV5-4, the J gene TRBJ2-2, with a weak D call TRBD2 (7 bases). The CDR3 is 15 amino acids. Trimming took off 4 bases at V and 4 bases at J, with 14 bases between the two ends. Germline V CDR1 and CDR2: SGHNT, YYREEE (reference sequence). CDR3 coding DNA: TGTGCCAGCAGCACGGGGGGCCTGGGCACCGGGGAGCTGTTTTTT. It yields the protein CASSTGGLGTGELFF.

This clone has a handful of counts. The chain is built from TRBV7-9 and TRBJ1-3; D is uncertain. The germline V gene has CDR1 SEHNR and CDR2 FQNEAQ (reference sequence). The CDR3 has 14 amino acids. The germline V and J ends were trimmed by 5 bases and 6 bases, with 14 bases remaining between them. The DNA of the CDR3 is TGTGCCAGCAGCCCGGCCGGTATTGAAAACACCATATATTTT. Translation gives CASSPAGIENTIYF. The complete variable domain, with remaining parts taken from reference TRBV7-9 and TRBJ1-3, reads DTGVSQNPRHKITKRGQNVTFRCDPISEHNRLYWYRQTLGQGPEFLTYFQNEAQLEKSRLLSDRFSAERPKGSFSTLEIQRTEQGDSAMYLCASSPAGIENTIYFGEGSWLTVV.

V is TRBV2 and J is TRBJ1-2; tentatively, D is TRBD1 (5 bases). V shed 4 bases and J shed 4 bases, with 7 bases lying between them. Germline V gene lookup returns CDR1 SNHLY and CDR2 FYNNEI. The CDR3 spans 12 residues. The CDR3 here is CASSAQGYGYTF. CDR3 DNA: TGTGCCAGCAGTGCGCAGGGCTATGGCTACACCTTC. Combining the CDR3 with reference TRBV2 and TRBJ1-2 gives the whole variable domain EPEVTQTPSHQVTQMGQEVILRCVPISNHLYFYWYRQILGQKVEFLVSFYNNEISEKSEIFDDQFSVERPDGSNFTLKIRSTKLEDSAMYFCASSAQGYGYTFGSGTRLTVV.

The CDR3 coding sequence is TGTGCCAGCAGCCCGGGGGGCTACGAGCAGTACTTC. Its protein product is CASSPGGYEQYF. The rearrangement links TRBV12-3 or TRBV12-4 to TRBJ2-7; 7 nucleotides match TRBD2. V shed 6 bases and J 3 bases; nucleotides not matched to a gene: 2. This CDR3 spans 12 amino acids.

The chain combines TRBV7-2 with TRBJ1-2; 8 bases align to TRBD1. This CDR3 has 14 amino acids. V shed 5 bases, J shed 8 bases, and the junction held 10 bases outside the gene matches. Germline CDR1 is SGHTA and CDR2 is FQGNSA. CDR3 amino acids: CASSPRQGSYGYTF. The CDR3 nucleotides are TGTGCCAGCAGCCCCAGACAGGGGTCGTACGGCTACACCTTC.

The chain has TRBV6-5 and TRBJ1-2; D may be TRBD1 (6 bases). Trimming removed 4 bases at V and 3 bases at J, with 18 bases between. This CDR3 is built from 16 residues. Germline V CDR1 and CDR2: MNHEY, SVGAGI. DNA for the CDR3: TGTGCCAGCAGTTCAGGATCGGGACACTCCGACTATGGCTACACCTTC. Amino acid sequence: CASSSGSGHSDYGYTF.

The chain links TRBV2 to TRBJ1-1; TRBD1 might be the D (5 bases). The CDR3 totals 11 residues. The V gene lost 10 bases and the J gene lost 0 bases, with 6 bases spanning the gap. Germline CDR1 reads SNHLY; CDR2 reads FYNNEI. The CDR3 spells CATTVNTEAFF. The CDR3 coding sequence is TGTGCCACGACAGTGAACACTGAAGCTTTCTTT.

The chain employs TRBV7-2 and TRBJ2-7; 9 bases are a match to TRBD2. CDR1 and CDR2 (germline): SGHTA, FQGNSA. CDR3 length equals 14 residues. With V trimmed by 5 bases and J by 1 base, 3 bases remained unmatched. CDR3 coding DNA: TGTGCCAGCAGCACTACTAGCGGGTCCTACGAGCAGTACTTC. It translates to CASSTTSGSYEQYF.

CDR3 coding DNA: TGTGCCAGTAGTTTCCCGGGACAGGGGATCCGGAACACTGAAGCTTTCTTT. As protein: CASSFPGQGIRNTEAFF. The chain employs TRBV19 and TRBJ1-1; 10 bases agree with TRBD1. Germline V gene sequence: CDR1 LNHDA, CDR2 SQIVND (reference sequence). Germline trimming cut 5 bases from V and 1 base from J; bases unmatched to any gene: 10. The CDR3 covers 17 residues.

This clone was recorded only once. The chain uses TRBV11-2 and TRBJ2-3; D uncertain. V lost 1 base, J lost 5 bases, and 7 bases lay in between. In germline, CDR1 is SGHAT, CDR2 FQNNGV. The CDR3 runs to 13 residues. The CDR3 coding sequence is TGTGCCAGCAGCTTAGTCCCTCGAGATACGCAGTATTTT. Translating gives CASSLVPRDTQYF.

The chain is built from TRBV15 and TRBJ1-1; 7 positions agree with TRBD1. Germline CDR1 and CDR2: LNHNV and YYDKDF (reference sequence). The CDR3 contains 15 residues. Losses at the gene ends were 8 bases for V and 5 bases for J; bases not matched to a gene: 14. The CDR3 sequence: CATLTSQGRRTEAFF. The CDR3 nucleotides are TGTGCCACCTTAACATCACAGGGGAGGAGGACTGAAGCTTTCTTT.

The chain uses TRBV4-3 and TRBJ2-1; D is unresolved. The germline gives CDR1 LGHNA, CDR2 YSLEER. The CDR3 has 19 amino acids. Trimming removed 0 bases at V and 0 bases at J, with 18 bases between. The CDR3: CASSQEGPGRAGSYNEQFF. The CDR3 DNA is TGCGCCAGCAGCCAAGAAGGCCCAGGAAGGGCCGGCTCCTACAATGAGCAGTTCTTC.

The chain recombines TRBV6-6 with TRBJ2-7, with D possibly being TRBD1 (6 bases). The CDR3 is made up of 15 amino acids. The germline CDR1 and CDR2 sequences are MNHNY and SVGAGI (reference sequence). Trimming stripped 4 bases from V and 6 bases from J, with 19 bases between. CDR3 nucleotides: TGTGCCAGCAGTTTTTCTGGGCAGGGGCTAGTCGAGCAGTACTTC. Its protein is CASSFSGQGLVEQYF.

Comment on this clone: An end of the junction does not agree with germline; a read error may underlie this. V usage is TRBV5-6 and J usage is TRBJ2-1, with TRBD2 matching 9 bases. The length of the CDR3 is 15 residues. Germline CDR1 SGHDT, CDR2 YYEEEE. CDR3 amino acids: CTSSERTSAYNEQFF. The CDR3 nucleotides read TGTACCAGCAGCGAAAGGACTAGCGCCTACAATGAGCAGTTCTTC.

The J gene is TRBJ2-7, the V gene TRBV3-1 (or the pseudogene TRBV3-2), with D unclear. Germline V gene data show CDR1 as LGHDT and CDR2 as YNNKEL (reference sequence). The CDR3 spans 13 residues. The V end was cut by 3 bases, the J end by 6 bases, with 12 bases between. The CDR3 sequence: CASSQAWVGEQYF. As DNA, the CDR3 is TGTGCCAGCAGCCAGGCCTGGGTGGGCGAGCAGTACTTC.

This clone was seen a few times. The chain combines TRBV6-5 with TRBJ2-2; no reliable D call. Germline CDR1 reads MNHEY; CDR2 reads SVGAGI. CDR3 length: 15 amino acids. V was cut by 8 bases and J by 1 base, with 14 bases left in between. CDR3 sequence: CASFSVPRNTGELFF. The CDR3 DNA follows: TGTGCCAGCTTCTCGGTCCCCAGGAACACCGGGGAGCTGTTTTTT.

The chain has TRBV15 and TRBJ1-2; D perhaps matches TRBD1 (5 bases). Germline loops: CDR1 LNHNV, CDR2 YYDKDF (reference sequence). The CDR3 is made up of 14 amino acids. V was shortened by 0 bases and J by 4 bases, with 9 bases between the two germline ends. The CDR3, as DNA: TGTGCCACCAGCAGAGACTACGGGGGCTATGGCTACACCTTC. Amino acid sequence: CATSRDYGGYGYTF.

The V call is TRBV3-1 (or the pseudogene TRBV3-2), the J call TRBJ1-6; D is perhaps TRBD1 (5 bases). Looked up from germline, CDR1 is LGHDT and CDR2 is YNNKEL (reference sequence). The ends were cut back, 0 bases at V and 5 bases at J, with 14 bases in the middle. This CDR3 spans 17 amino acids. CDR3 region: CASSQDRQGADNSPLHF. As DNA, the CDR3 is TGTGCCAGCAGCCAAGATCGGCAGGGCGCTGATAATTCACCCCTCCACTTT.

This chain uses TRBV7-2 with TRBJ1-1; the D is unclear. The V end was cut by 2 bases, the J end by 2 bases, with 9 bases between. Germline V lookup: CDR1 SGHTA, CDR2 FQGNSA. The CDR3 extends over 14 amino acids. This CDR3 reads CASSLLGANTEAFF. The CDR3 DNA reads TGTGCCAGCAGCTTATTAGGAGCTAACACTGAAGCTTTCTTT.

The V gene is TRBV6-5, the J gene TRBJ1-6; TRBD1 matches at 8 bases. CDR1 is MNHEY, CDR2 SVGAGI, per germline. The J segment lost 10 bases and the V segment lost 8 bases, leaving 7 bases of the junction unmatched. The CDR3 runs to 13 residues. The CDR3 bases are TGTGCCAGCGCCCAGGGGGCAGAATCACCCCTCCACTTT. It encodes CASAQGAESPLHF.

The genes are TRBV18 and TRBJ1-4; unclear D gene. The CDR3 totals 17 residues. The germline gives CDR1 KGHSH, CDR2 LQKENI. Trimming removed 3 bases from V and 4 bases from J, with 18 bases in between. CDR3 in amino acids: CASSPELSGVLNEKLFF. The CDR3 DNA reads as TGTGCCAGCTCACCGGAGCTATCGGGCGTACTTAATGAAAAACTGTTTTTT.

This sequence joins TRBV6-1 and TRBJ1-2; D is unresolved. Trimming shortened V by 1 base and J by 6 bases, and 15 bases separated the two germline ends. Germline V CDR1 and CDR2: MNHNS, SASEGT. CDR3 length: 15 residues. CDR3 protein: CASSEGRFGRDGYTF. The DNA of the CDR3 is TGTGCCAGCAGTGAAGGGAGGTTCGGCCGAGATGGCTACACCTTC.

This chain links TRBV7-8 with TRBJ1-6, with TRBD1 identical over 7 bases. After removal of 2 bases from V and 3 bases from J, the junction contained 4 bases not matched to a gene. Germline V gene data show CDR1 as SGHVS and CDR2 as FQNEAQ. The CDR3 has 16 residues. CDR3 loop: CASSLTRTGYNSPLHF. In nucleotides, the CDR3 is TGTGCCAGCAGCTTAACTCGGACAGGCTATAATTCACCCCTCCACTTT.

The V call is TRBV5-1, the J call TRBJ2-5; D is unresolved. V was shortened by 3 bases and J by 4 bases, with 10 bases between the two germline ends. This CDR3 is 13 amino acids long. Germline CDR1 and CDR2: SGHRS and YFSETQ. CDR3 in amino acids: CASSSAAPETQYF. The CDR3 nucleotides are TGCGCCAGCAGCTCTGCAGCTCCAGAGACCCAGTACTTC.